This TCR beta chain was recorded in a study of response to subunit inactivated influenza vaccine (dated by TCRdb to the late 2010s). Concerning the study at large: Deep quantitative profiling of the T cell receptor repertoire was used in the study to follow responses to a trivalent subunit inactivated influenza vaccine.

With regard to this clonotype: Its target antigen remains unknown. Relative to the germline gene, one junction end is altered; a read error may explain this.

Paper-wide results and their limitations: The authors suggested that each seasonal influenza vaccination may recruit only a limited number of new T cells.

The library came from RT-PCR. Instrument used: Illumina HiSeq 2500. Using fastp at Q25 and MiXCR, TCRdb reprocessed the public reads and kept productive beta chains. Identical CDR3 proteins give one entry, which carries the most common genes and DNA. The sample table holds 600,000 to 850,000 distinct CDR3 sequences, of which 12% to 15% were seen once. Less than 9% of the sample rests with the top ten. This sequence originates from a man between 45 and 60 years old who received an inactivated influenza vaccine. Donor details come from another sample of the same person, matched by shared clones. The source material was PBMCs from blood, sampled 14 to 15 days before vaccination.

The CDR3 corresponds to CANSESKQFYEQYF. The nucleotide sequence is TGCGCCAACAGTGAGTCGAAACAGTTCTACGAGCAGTACTTC. This receptor chain uses TRBV10-2 and TRBJ2-7; the D gene is unclear. From a lookup of the germline V gene, CDR1 and CDR2 are WSHSY and SAAADI. From its cysteine to its phenylalanine, the CDR3 spans 14 amino acids. The retained sequence is limited to the CDR3, 42 bases, with the frame set at the first base.